Listed below are T cell receptor beta chains from one sample, sequenced in a study of blood T cell repertoires in COVID-19. Sequenced by immunoSEQ multiplex PCR; TCRdb stores in-frame clones only, minus some. Here the sample spans hundreds of thousands of clones, about nine tenths being singletons. The source material was peripheral blood. The receptors shown here come from a woman aged 25 to 45 with active or convalescent COVID-19. The CDR3 runs from the conserved cysteine through the conserved F or W. The D gene is left open where the match is weak. Where a row states a size, it is once, few, many or the class of an expanded clone; other rows omit it.

V gene	J gene	D gene	clone size	CDR3 DNA	CDR3 protein
TRBV4-1	TRBJ1-1	-	few	TGCGCCAGCAGCCAAGGGGGCGTGAGCACTGAAGCTTTCTTT	CASSQGGVSTEAFF
TRBV19	TRBJ2-2	-	-	TGTGCCAGTAGTACCTTGTCGAACACCGGGGAGCTGTTTTTT	CASSTLSNTGELFF
TRBV30	TRBJ1-1	-	few	TGTGCCTGGAGTGTGGGGGCTCGAACTGAAGCTTTCTTT	CAWSVGARTEAFF
TRBV7-2	TRBJ2-7	TRBD2	-	TGTGCCAGCAGCTTAGCGTACGGGACTAGCTTCGAGCAGTACTTC	CASSLAYGTSFEQYF
TRBV19	TRBJ1-1	TRBD1	once	TGTGCCAGTAGTGCGACAGGGGGGGGAATTTACACTGAAGCTTTCTTT	CASSATGGGIYTEAFF
TRBV18	TRBJ1-3	-	once	TGTGCCAGCTCACCGTCAGGGGACGGAAACACCATATATTTT	CASSPSGDGNTIYF
TRBV29-1	TRBJ1-1	-	-	TGCAGCGTCCCCGACAGAGTGAACACTGAAGCTTTCTTT	CSVPDRVNTEAFF
TRBV5-1	TRBJ1-2	-	-	TGCGCCAGCAGCACCGGTGCCTATGGCTACACCTTC	CASSTGAYGYTF
TRBV30	TRBJ1-6	-	-	TGTGCCTGGAGTGTCCAACCGGGCTCCTATAATTCACCCCTCCACTTT	CAWSVQPGSYNSPLHF
TRBV19	TRBJ1-2	-	-	TGTGCCAGTAGTATCGGGGTTACGACGGGCTATGGCTACACCTTC	CASSIGVTTGYGYTF
TRBV7-8	TRBJ2-2	-	-	TGTGCCAGCAGCGCAGGGGTCCTAACCGGGGAGCTGTTTTTT	CASSAGVLTGELFF
TRBV19	TRBJ1-1	-	once	TGTGCCAGTAGTATCGCGGGGGTTCGAACTGAAGCTTTCTTT	CASSIAGVRTEAFF